This T cell receptor beta chain was sequenced for a study of CD8+ T cells in alopecia areata. Study in general: Twice a day, 5 to 10 mg of oral tofacitinib was administered to treated patients. Percent of scalp involved defined treated patients' severity scores. The study's findings and limits: Treatment with tofacitinib significantly lowered scalp clonality and reduced expanded CD8+ clones among the top 100. Greater clonality was observed in lesional scalp samples, especially alopecia totalis/universalis, versus normal scalp.

RNA was isolated and reverse transcribed to cDNA, the sequencing template. TCRdb keeps only in-frame clones here, not all; method: immunoSEQ multiplex PCR. The sample holds 210,000 or so clones; under 70% are singletons and the top ten take roughly 1.2%. Treatment in this sample: oral pan-JAK inhibitor, 5-10 mg twice daily. With respect to this clone: Its antigen is not known.

Trimming at V came to 3 bases and at J to 3 bases, leaving 8 bases not matched to a gene. The V gene's germline CDR1 is GTSNPN and CDR2 SVGIG (reference sequence). CDR3 length: 15 amino acids. Sequenced here: CD4+ T cells sorted from blood, sampled between weeks 43 and 45, from a patient treated with tofacitinib. The receptor was derived from a human donor with alopecia areata. This chain uses TRBV30 with TRBJ2-1, with 7 bases lining up with TRBD2. The CDR3 is CAWSVDGGFYNEQFF. The CDR3 DNA is TGTGCCTGGAGCGTGGACGGGGGGTTCTACAATGAGCAGTTCTTC.